Sequencing of this T cell receptor beta chain was carried out in a study of sequential checkpoint blockade in melanoma. Whole-study context: Both treatment sequences were followed by maintenance nivolumab. TCRbeta immunosequencing was performed on DNA from roughly 90 pretreatment melanoma tumor samples. More than 20 patients had tumor biopsies before treatment and at week 13.

Judged by abundance, this clone is medium-sized. Its antigen is unidentified. Specified treatment: randomized to nivolumab then ipilimumab (arm A) or the reverse (arm B). Trimming cost V 5 bases and J 2 bases, with 21 bases left between them. CDR1 and CDR2 from the germline V gene are SGHNT and YENEEA. CDR3 length: 17 residues. Whole-study results and caveats: Mutational load did not correlate with tumor T-cell fraction or clonality.

TCRdb's copy holds only in-frame clones and misses some; the assay was immunoSEQ multiplex PCR. The table records about 3,900 clones, 30% to 35% of them present only once. The clonotype comes from a human donor with melanoma. The specimen comprised tumor tissue (inferred from file names), sampled from a patient given nivolumab and ipilimumab in sequence. V usage is TRBV11-3 and J usage is TRBJ1-1; D gene ambiguous. The CDR3 nucleotides read TGTGCCAGCAGCCAATGGGATTGGACGGTGAGAAACACTGAAGCTTTCTTT. Encoded protein: CASSQWDWTVRNTEAFF. The whole variable domain, filled in from reference TRBV11-3 and TRBJ1-1, reads EAGVVQSPRYKIIEKKQPVAFWCNPISGHNTLYWYLQNLGQGPELLIRYENEEAVDDSQLPKDRFSAERLKGVDSTLKIQPAELGDSAVYLCASSQWDWTVRNTEAFFGQGTRLTVV.